Listed here is a single T cell receptor (beta chain). These data come from a study of CD8+CD57+ T cells in acquired aplastic anemia. The wider study: The mean DNA yield obtained from sorted CD4+ and CD8+ cells came to around 3 ug.

The template used for profiling TCR beta VDJ and CDR3 was genomic DNA. TCRdb called the reads again in MiXCR, with one record for every CDR3 protein. This table has 250,000 to 300,000 distinct CDR3 sequences, roughly half appearing once. V was clipped by 7 bases and J by 3 bases, with 19 bases between them. Germline-derived CDR1 and CDR2 are DFQATT and SNEGSKA (reference sequence). The CDR3 runs 14 residues. This rearrangement joins TRBV20-1 to TRBJ2-7, with D perhaps TRBD1 (5 bases). The sample consisted of sorted CD4+, CD8+, or CD8+CD57+ T cells (not recorded which) from PBMCs. This clonotype originated in a human donor with severe aplastic anemia or a healthy control (not recorded which). For the CDR3, the DNA is TGCAGTGTCCTTACTGGGCAGGGCTTCTACGAGCAGTACTTC. The encoded protein is CSVLTGQGFYEQYF.